This T cell receptor (beta chain) was retrieved from a study of OX40 agonist ivuxolimab in advanced cancers. Study information: Three patients responded partially, comprising one with hepatocellular carcinoma and two with cutaneous melanoma. Whole-study findings and limits: Both CD4+ and CD8+ T cell populations in blood had undergone clonal expansion by week 6 at 0.1 to 3.0 mg/kg. Still undetermined is the antigen specificity of the expanded peripheral T cells.

Individuals having autoimmune disease history or systemic immunosuppression were not enrolled. Points on this clone: The antigen is unknown.

Profiled with immunoSEQ multiplex PCR; TCRdb holds only in-frame clones, not every one. The data contain 65,000 to 90,000 clones, approximately 82% of them singletons. The TCR comes from an adult with an advanced solid tumor such as melanoma, head and neck, liver or kidney cancer. Sequences were derived from CD4+ or CD8+ T cells sorted from blood, sampled in a trial of the OX40 agonist ivuxolimab.

The CDR3 loop reads CASSFQVLVGEQYF. CDR3 nucleotides: TGTGCCAGCAGCTTTCAGGTCCTAGTCGGGGAGCAGTACTTC. The chain links TRBV7-2 to TRBJ2-7, with D unresolved. The V gene's germline CDR1 is SGHTA and CDR2 FQGNSA. The V gene lost 3 bases and the J gene lost 7 bases, with 16 bases spanning the gap. This CDR3 region has 14 residues.